Listed here are 27 T cell receptor beta chains from one sample, sequenced in a study of cytomegalovirus exposure and HLA in healthy donors. Amplification used 60 Vbeta primers and 13 Jbeta primers. Method: immunoSEQ multiplex PCR; TCRdb's copy keeps in-frame clones and lacks some. The sample contains some 130,000 clones, roughly 70% of which appear only once. Sequenced input: PBMCs. The receptors stem from a man aged 45 to 65 in good health and CMV-seropositive.

V gene TRBV9 combines with J gene TRBJ2-7; 8 nucleotides align to TRBD2. Germline CDR1 is SGDLS and CDR2 is YYNGEE. The trim removed 0 bases at V and 5 bases at J, leaving 10 bases unmatched. This CDR3 is built from 16 residues. CDR3 sequence (DNA): TGTGCCAGCAGCGTAGCGCCGGGACTAGACCTCAACGAGCAGTACTTC. Amino acids: CASSVAPGLDLNEQYF.

In its sample, this clone was seen a few times. The chain joins TRBV27 to TRBJ1-1, with 7 bases lining up with TRBD1. The germline gives CDR1 MNHEY, CDR2 SMNVEV (reference sequence). Germline trimming cut 4 bases from V and 5 bases from J; bases unmatched to any gene: 4. There are 13 residues in the CDR3. The DNA for the CDR3 is TGTGCCAGCAGTTCTGACAGGGCAACTGAAGCTTTCTTT. This translates into CASSSDRATEAFF.

The V call is TRBV7-9, the J call TRBJ1-1; TRBD1 matches at 9 bases. The CDR3 loop spans 15 amino acids. The germline gives CDR1 SEHNR, CDR2 FQNEAQ (reference sequence). After removal of 10 bases from V and 3 bases from J, the junction contained 12 bases not matched to a gene. The chain's CDR3 is CAILSWTGEDTEAFF. For the CDR3, the DNA is TGTGCCATTCTTAGTTGGACAGGGGAGGACACTGAAGCTTTCTTT. The full variable domain, with the rest looked up from reference TRBV7-9 and TRBJ1-1, is DTGVSQNPRHKITKRGQNVTFRCDPISEHNRLYWYRQTLGQGPEFLTYFQNEAQLEKSRLLSDRFSAERPKGSFSTLEIQRTEQGDSAMYLCAILSWTGEDTEAFFGQGTRLTVV.

The chain uses TRBV6-5 and TRBJ1-2; weak D call: TRBD1 (5 bases). The CDR3 length is 12 residues. The V gene's germline CDR1 is MNHEY and CDR2 SVGAGI. Trimming pared 7 bases from V and 8 bases from J, leaving 14 bases between. CDR3 in amino acids: CASNKRGSGYTF. DNA for the CDR3: TGTGCCAGCAACAAAAGGGGAAGCGGCTACACCTTC.

This chain joins TRBV19 and TRBJ1-1, with D hard to call. This CDR3 has 15 residues. The ends were cut back, 7 bases at V and 1 base at J, with 16 bases in the middle. The V gene's germline CDR1 is LNHDA and CDR2 SQIVND (reference sequence). The CDR3: CASNFDNVRNTEAFF. The CDR3 nucleotides are TGTGCCAGTAATTTTGACAACGTGAGGAACACTGAAGCTTTCTTT.

The chain uses TRBV5-4 and TRBJ2-7; TRBD1 matches at 8 bases. Germline loops: CDR1 SGHNT, CDR2 YYREEE (reference sequence). The J segment lost 6 bases and the V segment lost 2 bases, leaving 10 bases of the junction unmatched. CDR3 length: 15 amino acids. The CDR3 DNA reads as TGTGCCAGCAGCTTCGACCTTGGACAGGGAGGCGAGCAGTACTTC. Translating it yields CASSFDLGQGGEQYF.

CDR3 coding DNA: TGTGCCAGCAGGCCCGGGGACAGCCCGACGGGAGCTTTCTTT. As protein: CASRPGDSPTGAFF. The J gene is TRBJ1-1, the V gene TRBV6-5; TRBD1 matches at 7 bases. V dropped 6 bases and J dropped 10; count of bases not matched to a gene: 14. The CDR3 spans 14 residues. CDR1 is MNHEY, CDR2 SVGAGI, per germline.

The chain has TRBV5-1 and TRBJ1-2; 8 bases are a match to TRBD1. Germline CDR1 SGHRS, CDR2 YFSETQ. This CDR3 spans 16 amino acids. Losses at the gene ends were 0 bases for V and 7 bases for J; bases not matched to a gene: 11. The CDR3 sequence: CASSLEGTGLPGGYTF. As DNA, the CDR3 is TGCGCCAGCAGCTTGGAAGGGACAGGCCTTCCCGGTGGCTACACCTTC. The entire variable domain, with the rest obtained from reference TRBV5-1 and TRBJ1-2, is as follows: KAGVTQTPRYLIKTRGQQVTLSCSPISGHRSVSWYQQTPGQGLQFLFEYFSETQRNKGNFPGRFSGRQFSNSRSEMNVSTLELGDSALYLCASSLEGTGLPGGYTFGSGTRLTVV.

There are a few counts of this clone. V usage is TRBV2 and J usage is TRBJ1-2; a weak D match, TRBD1 (6 bases). The ends were cut back, 6 bases at V and 3 bases at J, with 14 bases in the middle. CDR3 length equals 14 residues. Germline CDR1 and CDR2: SNHLY and FYNNEI. The CDR3 coding sequence is TGTGCCAGCAGCCTCGGACAGAACGACTATGGCTACACCTTC. Translated: CASSLGQNDYGYTF.

Concerning this clone itself: The junction does not match germline at one end; this may be a read error. The chain is built from TRBV7-9 and TRBJ2-1; 14 positions agree with TRBD2. The CDR3 loop spans 16 amino acids. The germline gives CDR1 SEHNR, CDR2 FQNEAQ (reference sequence). The CDR3 is CSSSLIRLAGGGEQFF. The CDR3 coding sequence is TGTTCCAGCAGCCTCATTCGACTAGCGGGAGGGGGGGAGCAGTTCTTC.

The gene calls are TRBV10-3 and TRBJ2-5; maybe TRBD1 (5 bases). The CDR3 loop spans 13 amino acids. Germline-derived CDR1 and CDR2 are ENHRY and SYGVKD. Trimming removed 5 bases from V and 0 bases from J, with 7 bases in between. The DNA of the CDR3 is TGTGCCATCAGTAAAGGGGACCAAGAGACCCAGTACTTC. Translation: CAISKGDQETQYF.

This clone has more than one count but fewer than ten. The rearrangement uses TRBV18 and TRBJ1-2; 7 bases are a match to TRBD1. The germline gives CDR1 KGHSH, CDR2 LQKENI. CDR3 size: 17 residues. V dropped 4 bases and J dropped 3; count of bases not matched to a gene: 14. CDR3: CASSRGTETMGYYGYTF. In DNA form, the CDR3 reads TGTGCCAGCTCACGGGGGACAGAAACGATGGGGTACTATGGCTACACCTTC.

This rearrangement joins TRBV18 to TRBJ1-5, with 8 nucleotides matching TRBD1. From germline, CDR1 is KGHSH and CDR2 LQKENI. J was trimmed by 7 bases and V by 4 bases; bases with no gene match: 9. The CDR3 contains 15 residues. The CDR3 protein is CASSRTRTGNQPQHF. CDR3 DNA: TGTGCCAGCTCACGGACCCGGACAGGGAACCAGCCCCAGCATTTT.

The chain employs TRBV6-1 and TRBJ2-7; 12 positions agree with TRBD2. Germline V gives CDR1 MNHNS, CDR2 SASEGT. V shed 1 base and J 2 bases; nucleotides not matched to a gene: 3. This CDR3 has 16 amino acids. In DNA form, the CDR3 reads TGTGCCAGCAGTGAAGAAGGACTAGCGGGGACCTACGAGCAGTACTTC. Its translation: CASSEEGLAGTYEQYF.

The CDR3 protein is CSVDRRGNEQFF. The CDR3, as DNA: TGCAGCGTTGACAGGAGGGGCAATGAGCAGTTCTTC. The rearrangement joins TRBV29-1 to TRBJ2-1, with D tentatively TRBD2 (6 bases). Germline values: CDR1 SQVTM, CDR2 ANQGSEA. The length of the CDR3 is 12 residues. V lost 3 bases to trimming and J lost 6 bases, with 9 bases between them.

The rearrangement uses TRBV7-2 and TRBJ1-1; TRBD1 agrees at 7 bases. This CDR3 spans 14 amino acids. The V gene end was trimmed by 5 bases and the J gene end by 4 bases; junction bases not matched to a gene: 7. The germline CDR1 and CDR2 sequences are SGHTA and FQGNSA. The CDR3 loop is CASSLGGYSTEAFF. CDR3 bases: TGTGCCAGCAGCCTAGGGGGCTACAGCACTGAAGCTTTCTTT.

This sequence joins TRBV27 and TRBJ2-7; tentatively, D is TRBD1 (7 bases). CDR1 is MNHEY and CDR2 is SMNVEV in the germline V gene (reference sequence). The ends were cut back, 6 bases at V and 4 bases at J, with 34 bases in the middle. The CDR3 loop spans 20 amino acids. The CDR3 loop reads CASSRADVNRPGQRAYEQYF. The CDR3 region has the DNA TGTGCCAGCAGCCGCGCCGATGTGAACCGACCGGGACAGCGGGCGTACGAGCAGTACTTC.

This chain joins TRBV5-1 and TRBJ1-1, with TRBD1 as a possible D gene (5 bases). V was clipped by 4 bases and J by 3 bases, with 16 bases between them. Germline CDR1 reads SGHRS; CDR2 reads YFSETQ. This CDR3 region has 15 residues. CDR3 region: CASSPRGGGYTEAFF. The DNA for the CDR3 is TGCGCCAGCAGCCCCCGTGGGGGGGGGTACACTGAAGCTTTCTTT.

The rearrangement uses TRBV19 and TRBJ1-5; 11 nucleotides line up with TRBD1. Germline V lookup: CDR1 LNHDA, CDR2 SQIVND (reference sequence). This CDR3 comprises 16 residues. Unmatched junction bases numbered 6, after V lost 1 base and J lost 7 bases. CDR3 in amino acids: CASSIVVGQGVQPQHF. The CDR3 DNA reads TGTGCCAGTAGTATAGTTGTGGGACAGGGGGTGCAGCCCCAGCATTTT.

The gene calls are TRBV19 and TRBJ1-1; 7 bases line up with TRBD1. After removal of 5 bases from V and 4 bases from J, the junction contained 10 bases not matched to a gene. The CDR3 loop spans 15 amino acids. Per germline, CDR1 LNHDA and CDR2 SQIVND (reference sequence). The DNA for the CDR3 is TGTGCCAGTAGTGCTCCAGGGGGAAAGAGCACTGAAGCTTTCTTT. Residues: CASSAPGGKSTEAFF.

The V and J genes are TRBV5-1 and TRBJ2-7; D may be TRBD1 (6 bases). The CDR3 is 16 residues long. Trimming removed 4 bases at V and 3 bases at J, with 20 bases between. The germline gives CDR1 SGHRS, CDR2 YFSETQ. CDR3 loop: CASSSSPGATFYEQYF. In nucleotides, the CDR3 is TGCGCCAGCAGCAGTAGCCCAGGGGCCACGTTCTACGAGCAGTACTTC.

This clone was recorded once. This rearrangement joins TRBV6-6 to TRBJ2-7, with 8 nucleotides matching TRBD1. Germline CDR1 MNHNY, CDR2 SVGAGI (reference sequence). With 6 bases clipped from V and 0 bases from J, the junction kept 10 bases outside the gene matches. This CDR3 is 16 amino acids long. CDR3 in amino acids: CASSRNTGGSSYEQYF. The DNA for the CDR3 is TGTGCCAGCAGCCGCAATACAGGGGGTAGCTCCTACGAGCAGTACTTC.

This rearrangement joins TRBV27 to TRBJ1-5; D is perhaps TRBD1 (5 bases). The CDR3 covers 14 residues. From germline, CDR1 is MNHEY and CDR2 SMNVEV (reference sequence). The V and J ends lost 6 bases and 4 bases respectively, with 13 bases between them. The DNA of the CDR3 is TGTGCCAGCAGCTTCGACAGATTTAATCAGCCCCAGCATTTT. Translated: CASSFDRFNQPQHF.

The CDR3 DNA reads TGTGCCACCAGCCCCGACAGGGACGCGAACACCGGGGAGCTGTTTTTT. This sequence encodes CATSPDRDANTGELFF. This sequence joins TRBV15 and TRBJ2-2; 7 bases line up with TRBD1. There are 16 residues in the CDR3. Germline V gene lookup returns CDR1 LNHNV and CDR2 YYDKDF (reference sequence). With 5 bases clipped from V and 0 bases from J, the junction kept 6 bases outside the gene matches.

J is TRBJ1-2 and V is TRBV6-1; D is perhaps TRBD1 (6 bases). The length of the CDR3 is 18 residues. CDR1 and CDR2 (germline): MNHNS, SASEGT. V was clipped by 2 bases and J by 5 bases, with 24 bases between them. The DNA for the CDR3 is TGTGCCAGCAGTGAATCGGGGGGCGGCAAGGACCTGAGTTATGGCTACACCTTC. This sequence encodes CASSESGGGKDLSYGYTF.

The CDR3: CASSETSGSFYNEQFF. The DNA of the CDR3 is TGTGCCAGCAGTGAAACTAGCGGGAGTTTTTACAATGAGCAGTTCTTC. The chain links TRBV6-1 to TRBJ2-1; 11 positions agree with TRBD2. V lost 2 bases to trimming and J lost 4 bases; unmatched junction nucleotides: 4. In germline, CDR1 is MNHNS, CDR2 SASEGT. This CDR3 has 16 amino acids.

CDR3 amino acids: CASSLDRGPFEAFF. CDR3 nucleotides: TGCGCCAGCAGCTTGGACAGGGGGCCCTTTGAAGCTTTCTTT. The rearrangement joins TRBV5-1 to TRBJ1-1, with 9 positions matching TRBD1. CDR1 is SGHRS, CDR2 YFSETQ, per germline. The CDR3 consists of 14 residues. V trimming: 0 bases; J trimming: 7 bases; junction bases outside the gene matches: 4.